This T cell receptor (beta chain) was obtained from a study of vaccination effects on CD4 cells after COVID-19. Sequencing used immunoSEQ multiplex PCR; TCRdb keeps in-frame clones, though not all of them. The table shows more than 60,000 clones, with around 69% occurring only once. Isolating CD4+ T cells followed less than 12 days of culture. Subjects were given two BNT162b2 or mRNA-1273 vaccine doses. Vaccinated participants had no history of SARS-CoV-2 infection and tested negative for nucleocapsid antibodies. Germline assignment: CDR1 SGHTA and CDR2 FQGNSA. The CDR3 loop spans 14 amino acids. Between the trimmed V and J ends, which lost 1 base and 3 bases, there was a span of 9 bases. This clone was found a few times. Its cognate antigen is unknown.

The sequence was collected from a human donor who received a COVID-19 vaccine. This rearrangement joins TRBV7-2 to TRBJ1-2, with D unresolved. The source material was CD4+ T cells from PBMCs cultured without peptide, sampled after COVID-19 vaccination. The CDR3: CASSLGGVDYGYTF. The CDR3 DNA reads as TGTGCCAGCAGCTTAGGTGGGGTAGACTATGGCTACACCTTC.